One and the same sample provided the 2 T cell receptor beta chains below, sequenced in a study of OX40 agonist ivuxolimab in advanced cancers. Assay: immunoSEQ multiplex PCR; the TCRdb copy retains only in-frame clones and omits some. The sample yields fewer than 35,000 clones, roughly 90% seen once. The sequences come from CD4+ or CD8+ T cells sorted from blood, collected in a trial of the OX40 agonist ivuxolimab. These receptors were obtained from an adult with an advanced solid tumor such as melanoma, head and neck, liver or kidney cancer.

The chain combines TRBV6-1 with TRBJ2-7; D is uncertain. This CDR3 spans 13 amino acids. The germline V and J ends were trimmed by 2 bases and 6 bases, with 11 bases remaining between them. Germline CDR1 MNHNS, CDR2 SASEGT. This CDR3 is CASSEFLPGEQYF. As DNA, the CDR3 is TGTGCCAGCAGTGAATTTTTGCCCGGCGAGCAGTACTTC.

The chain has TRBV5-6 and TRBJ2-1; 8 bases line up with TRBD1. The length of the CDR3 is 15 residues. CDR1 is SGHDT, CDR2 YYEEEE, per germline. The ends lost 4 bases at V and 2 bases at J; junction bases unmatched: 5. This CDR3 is CASSTDRVTYNEQFF. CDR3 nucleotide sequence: TGTGCCAGCAGCACGGACAGGGTCACCTACAATGAGCAGTTCTTC.